These 27 T cell receptor beta chains share one sample of origin, sequenced in a study of identical twins. Each CDR3 protein gets one entry after TCRdb re-called the 5' RACE reads with MiXCR. The sample lists around 500,000 distinct CDR3 sequences; approximately 14% were seen once. The same sample was also studied in work on yellow fever vaccine responses in identical twins.

Sequences were obtained from CD4+ T cells sorted from blood. The source of these receptors is a woman aged 18-30 years in good health.

The chain recombines TRBV5-1 with TRBJ2-1; D is perhaps TRBD1 or TRBD2 (6 bases each). Germline CDR1 is SGHRS and CDR2 is YFSETQ. This CDR3 region has 15 residues. The V and J ends lost 3 bases and 3 bases respectively, with 13 bases between them. The CDR3 reads CASSYGGGLYNEQFF. The CDR3 DNA follows: TGCGCCAGCAGCTACGGGGGCGGGCTCTACAATGAGCAGTTCTTC. Full variable domain (missing parts from reference TRBV5-1 and TRBJ2-1): KAGVTQTPRYLIKTRGQQVTLSCSPISGHRSVSWYQQTPGQGLQFLFEYFSETQRNKGNFPGRFSGRQFSNSRSEMNVSTLELGDSALYLCASSYGGGLYNEQFFGPGTRLTVL.

This chain connects TRBV11-2 to TRBJ2-7, with D possibly called TRBD1 or TRBD2 (5 bases each). CDR1 is SGHAT, CDR2 FQNNGV, per germline. The CDR3 runs 17 residues. V was clipped by 4 bases and J by 3 bases, with 22 bases between them. The CDR3 loop is CASSSMPTGGIFYEQYF. For the CDR3, the DNA is TGTGCCAGCAGCTCAATGCCTACAGGAGGAATTTTCTACGAGCAGTACTTC. Filled out from reference TRBV11-2 and TRBJ2-7, the complete variable domain reads EAGVAQSPRYKIIEKRQSVAFWCNPISGHATLYWYQQILGQGPKLLIQFQNNGVVDDSQLPKDRFSAERLKGVDSTLKIQPAKLEDSAVYLCASSSMPTGGIFYEQYFGPGTRLTVT.

The rearrangement uses TRBV20-1 and TRBJ1-2, with D possibly TRBD1 on 6 matching bases. The CDR3 consists of 16 residues. The germline V gene encodes CDR1 DFQATT and CDR2 SNEGSKA (reference sequence). V lost 0 bases, J lost 0 bases, and 14 bases lay in between. CDR3 region: CSARDVGRGPNYGYTF. Written as DNA, the CDR3 is TGCAGTGCTAGAGATGTTGGCCGGGGGCCTAACTATGGCTACACCTTC.

With regard to this clonotype: Sequence at one end of the junction differs from germline and may be a read error. This chain links TRBV11-2 with TRBJ1-4, with 9 bases identical to TRBD1. Germline assignment: CDR1 SGHAT and CDR2 FQNNGV. The CDR3 totals 15 residues. DNA of the CDR3: TGTGCCAGCAGCCCGGACAGGGGAGCTAATGAAAAACTTTTTTTT. Its translation is CASSPDRGANEKLFF.

This clonotype was counted a few times. The CDR3 is CASSLEGIQPQHF. The CDR3 region has the DNA TGCGCCAGCAGCTTGGAAGGGATTCAGCCCCAGCATTTT. The chain combines TRBV5-1 with TRBJ1-5; unclear D gene. Trimming removed 0 bases from V and 6 bases from J, with 7 bases in between. The length of the CDR3 is 13 residues. CDR1 and CDR2 (germline): SGHRS, YFSETQ.

This clonotype has only a few counts. V usage is TRBV7-2 and J usage is TRBJ2-7, with 7 bases that match TRBD1. V was pared by 4 bases and J by 1 base, with 7 bases of the junction left unmatched. Per the germline V gene, CDR1 is SGHTA and CDR2 is FQGNSA. The CDR3 has 15 residues. This CDR3 is CASSSLGTVSYEQYF. The CDR3 bases are TGTGCCAGCAGCTCCCTGGGGACAGTTTCCTACGAGCAGTACTTC.

This clonotype came up a few times. This chain uses TRBV6-2 or TRBV6-3 with TRBJ2-7, with a possible D match to TRBD2 (5 bases). From germline, CDR1 is MNHEY and CDR2 SVGEGT. The CDR3 extends over 16 amino acids. V dropped 3 bases and J dropped 5 bases, with 20 bases sitting between them. CDR3 sequence reads: CASSYGLGSSSDEQYF. The CDR3 DNA is TGTGCCAGCAGTTATGGACTGGGCTCCTCTTCCGACGAGCAGTACTTC.

The chain carries TRBV7-9 and TRBJ2-1, with 11 bases identical to TRBD1. This CDR3 comprises 14 residues. Germline assignment: CDR1 SEHNR and CDR2 FQNEAQ (reference sequence). V lost 5 bases, J lost 8 bases, and 5 bases stayed unmatched. The CDR3, as DNA: TGTGCCAGCAGCCGGGACAGGGGGTCAGATGAGCAGTTCTTC. Its protein is CASSRDRGSDEQFF.

The chain recombines TRBV2 with TRBJ2-7; the D is unclear. V was pared by 1 base and J by 1 base, with 11 bases between. Germline-derived CDR1 and CDR2 are SNHLY and FYNNEI. This CDR3 contains 15 residues. CDR3 sequence (DNA): TGTGCCAGCAGTGAAGGGTCCCTTGGGTCCTACGAGCAGTACTTC. Protein product: CASSEGSLGSYEQYF.

The rearrangement links TRBV5-1 to TRBJ1-1; D may be TRBD1 (6 bases). The CDR3 has 15 residues. Trimming pared 3 bases from V and 1 base from J, leaving 13 bases between. The germline V gene has CDR1 SGHRS and CDR2 YFSETQ. CDR3 sequence (DNA): TGCGCCAGCAGCTCCCAGGGGAAGGGGAACACTGAAGCTTTCTTT. This translates into CASSSQGKGNTEAFF.

This clonotype was recorded a few times. V gene TRBV10-2 combines with J gene TRBJ2-7; the D is unclear. V was trimmed by 5 bases and J by 1 base, leaving 12 bases between them. CDR1 and CDR2 (germline): WSHSY, SAAADI. This CDR3 has 14 amino acids. CDR3 region: CASSILGPSYEQYF. DNA for the CDR3: TGCGCCAGCAGTATCCTAGGTCCTTCCTACGAGCAGTACTTC.

The rearrangement links TRBV7-9 to TRBJ2-7; possibly TRBD1 for D (6 bases). Between the trimmed V and J ends, which lost 6 bases and 0 bases, there was a span of 9 bases. Germline lookup yields CDR1 SEHNR and CDR2 FQNEAQ (reference sequence). The CDR3 has 13 amino acids. CDR3 sequence reads: CASRGQSSYEQYF. The CDR3 DNA reads as TGTGCCAGCAGAGGACAGAGCTCCTACGAGCAGTACTTC.

The V gene is TRBV29-1, the J gene TRBJ2-7; 9 nucleotides line up with TRBD1. Germline loops: CDR1 SQVTM, CDR2 ANQGSEA. V was clipped by 5 bases and J by 4 bases; unmatched bases: 3. The CDR3 is 12 amino acids. CDR3 in DNA: TGCAGCGTTTACAGGGGGCGATACGAGCAGTACTTC. Protein product: CSVYRGRYEQYF.

This clonotype was recorded at least ten times. The rearrangement joins TRBV25-1 to TRBJ2-3, with D perhaps TRBD2 (6 bases). The CDR3 runs 17 residues. Germline V CDR1 and CDR2: MGHDK, SYGVNS. The V and J ends lost 2 bases and 2 bases respectively, with 17 bases between them. Written as DNA, the CDR3 is TGTGCCAGCAGTGAAACCGGGGGAACAGATATCACAGATACGCAGTATTTT. It yields the protein CASSETGGTDITDTQYF. Combining the CDR3 with reference TRBV25-1 and TRBJ2-3 gives the whole variable domain EADIYQTPRYLVIGTGKKITLECSQTMGHDKMYWYQQDPGMELHLIHYSYGVNSTEKGDLSSESTVSRIRTEHFPLTLESARPSHTSQYLCASSETGGTDITDTQYFGPGTRLTVL.

The rearrangement joins TRBV4-1 to TRBJ2-3, with 10 bases matching TRBD1. The CDR3 totals 17 residues. Germline assignment: CDR1 MGHRA and CDR2 YSYEKL. With V trimmed by 2 bases and J by 6 bases, 11 bases remained unmatched. The CDR3 bases are TGCGCCAGCAGCCAACGAACGGGACAGGGGTCGGTGGATACGCAGTATTTT. Its translation is CASSQRTGQGSVDTQYF.

This chain links TRBV7-2 with TRBJ2-7; no clear D. V was clipped by 1 base and J by 4 bases, with 11 bases between them. This CDR3 contains 14 residues. Germline-derived CDR1 and CDR2 are SGHTA and FQGNSA. CDR3 sequence reads: CASSLEFLLYEQYF. CDR3 DNA sequence: TGTGCCAGCAGCTTAGAATTTTTGCTATACGAGCAGTACTTC.

The chain links TRBV2 to TRBJ2-2; TRBD1 matches at 7 bases. Germline V CDR1 and CDR2: SNHLY, FYNNEI. CDR3 length: 14 residues. The ends lost 3 bases at V and 15 bases at J; junction bases unmatched: 13. CDR3 residues: CASSEKLTGVGMFF. The CDR3 nucleotides read TGTGCCAGCAGTGAGAAGTTAACAGGGGTGGGGATGTTTTTT. Looking up the rest from reference TRBV2 and TRBJ2-2 gives the full variable domain: EPEVTQTPSHQVTQMGQEVILRCVPISNHLYFYWYRQILGQKVEFLVSFYNNEISEKSEIFDDQFSVERPDGSNFTLKIRSTKLEDSAMYFCASSEKLTGVGMFFGEGSRLTVL.

This clonotype came up a few times. The chain has TRBV5-1 and TRBJ2-7; TRBD1 aligns across 8 bases. The V gene's germline CDR1 is SGHRS and CDR2 YFSETQ. Trimming cost V 4 bases and J 7 bases; bases outside gene matches: 7. CDR3 size: 13 residues. CDR3 protein: CASSQGAGSEQYF. In DNA form, the CDR3 reads TGCGCCAGCAGCCAGGGGGCGGGGAGTGAGCAGTACTTC.

The chain employs TRBV28 and TRBJ2-1, with D perhaps TRBD1 (5 bases). Germline CDR1 MDHEN, CDR2 SYDVKM. The CDR3 consists of 15 residues. Trimming cost V 5 bases and J 8 bases, with 19 bases left between them. CDR3 protein: CASSPWKGRSDEQFF. CDR3 bases: TGTGCCAGCAGTCCTTGGAAGGGGCGATCGGATGAGCAGTTCTTC. The full variable domain, in which reference TRBV28 and TRBJ2-1 provide the parts outside the CDR3, is DVKVTQSSRYLVKRTGEKVFLECVQDMDHENMFWYRQDPGLGLRLIYFSYDVKMKEKGDIPEGYSVSREKKERFSLILESASTNQTSMYLCASSPWKGRSDEQFFGPGTRLTVL.

The chain recombines TRBV7-2 with TRBJ2-2, with no clear D. The CDR3 runs 14 residues. Germline V gives CDR1 SGHTA, CDR2 FQGNSA. Trimming shortened V by 0 bases and J by 4 bases, and 6 bases separated the two germline ends. CDR3 DNA sequence: TGTGCCAGCAGCTTAGCAACTCCCACCGGGGAGCTGTTTTTT. Protein product: CASSLATPTGELFF.

The chain joins TRBV5-6 to TRBJ2-7, with 12 bases fitting TRBD2. J was trimmed by 2 bases and V by 2 bases; bases with no gene match: 5. Germline assignment: CDR1 SGHDT and CDR2 YYEEEE. CDR3 length: 16 amino acids. In DNA, the CDR3 is TGTGCCAGCAGCTTAGGAGCTAGCGGGAGGGCCTACGAGCAGTACTTC. As protein: CASSLGASGRAYEQYF.

The DNA for the CDR3 is TGCAGTGCTAGTCGGGGAGGAAATGAAAAACTGTTTTTT. Amino acid sequence: CSASRGGNEKLFF. The J gene is TRBJ1-4, the V gene TRBV20-1; D is unclear. Germline V CDR1 and CDR2: DFQATT, SNEGSKA (reference sequence). The CDR3 consists of 13 residues. V gave up 3 bases and J gave up 5 bases, with 10 bases separating them.

This clonotype has only a few counts. The chain joins TRBV24-1 to TRBJ2-2; 7 nucleotides align to TRBD1. The germline V gene has CDR1 KGHDR and CDR2 SFDVKD. This CDR3 is 14 amino acids long. V shed 2 bases, J shed 9 bases, and the junction held 5 bases outside the gene matches. CDR3 residues: CATSDSRDSRELFF. The CDR3 nucleotides are TGTGCCACCAGTGATTCCAGGGACAGCCGGGAGCTGTTTTTT.

The chain is built from TRBV2 and TRBJ1-1, with unresolved D. The ends were cut back, 8 bases at V and 0 bases at J, with 13 bases in the middle. CDR1 is SNHLY and CDR2 is FYNNEI in the germline V gene. There are 14 residues in the CDR3. CDR3: CASFQSMLNTEAFF. CDR3 DNA sequence: TGTGCCAGCTTCCAGTCCATGCTGAACACTGAAGCTTTCTTT.

The DNA of the CDR3 is TGTGCCAGTAGTATAGGCGCAGGCTACGAGCAGTACTTC. Its translation: CASSIGAGYEQYF. The chain joins TRBV19 to TRBJ2-7, with unresolved D. The V end lost 1 base, the J end lost 3 bases, and 7 bases lay between the germline ends. Per the germline V gene, CDR1 is LNHDA and CDR2 is SQIVND (reference sequence). This CDR3 is 13 amino acids long.

This clonotype was seen more than once but under ten times. J is TRBJ2-3 and V is TRBV6-2 or TRBV6-3, with 12 bases identical to TRBD2. CDR1 and CDR2 from the germline V gene are MNHEY and SVGEGT. This CDR3 contains 16 residues. V dropped 7 bases and J dropped 7; count of bases not matched to a gene: 12. The CDR3 loop reads CASTQPGTSGFHTQYF. In DNA form, the CDR3 reads TGTGCCAGCACCCAACCCGGGACTAGCGGGTTCCATACGCAGTATTTT.

This clonotype appeared many times. The gene calls are TRBV7-6 and TRBJ2-4; no reliable D call. The CDR3 loop spans 13 amino acids. Germline CDR1 reads SGHVS; CDR2 reads FNYEAQ. Trimming removed 3 bases at V and 3 bases at J, with 6 bases between. Here the CDR3 DNA reads TGTGCCAGCAGCTTGGGGAACAAAAACATTCAGTACTTC. It yields the protein CASSLGNKNIQYF.